A selection of T cell receptor beta chains follows, all from one sample in a study of blood T cell repertoires in COVID-19. Here immunoSEQ multiplex PCR was the method, and the copy in TCRdb shows in-frame clones only, minus some. In the table there are roughly 330,000 clones, 85% to 90% of which are singletons. The sample comprised PBMCs or T cells enriched from blood (not recorded which). The source of these receptors is a woman between 18 and 29 years old who had recovered from COVID-19. CDR3s include the opening cysteine and the closing phenylalanine or tryptophan. D genes are given only for firm matches. Not all rows give a size; the values are once, few, many and, for expanded clones, a class.

v_gene: TRBV7-9
abundance: NA
d_gene: TRBD1
j_gene: TRBJ2-6
CDR3aa: CASSLSGTAGANVLTF
CDR3nt: TGTGCCAGCAGCCTCTCCGGGACAGCTGGGGCCAACGTCCTGACTTTC

v_gene: TRBV7-2
abundance: NA
d_gene: NA
j_gene: TRBJ1-4
CDR3aa: CASSAGRGGRRNEKLFF
CDR3nt: TGTGCCAGCAGCGCGGGACGGGGGGGCCGCCGGAATGAAAAACTGTTTTTT

v_gene: TRBV20-1
abundance: NA
d_gene: TRBD1
j_gene: TRBJ1-6
CDR3aa: CSASLTAQGNYNSPLHF
CDR3nt: TGCAGTGCTAGTCTAACCGCACAGGGGAATTATAATTCACCCCTCCACTTT

v_gene: TRBV5-1
abundance: NA
d_gene: TRBD1
j_gene: TRBJ2-2
CDR3aa: CAREGQGRGSNTGELFF
CDR3nt: TGCGCCAGAGAGGGACAGGGCCGAGGATCGAACACCGGGGAGCTGTTTTTT

v_gene: TRBV19
abundance: NA
d_gene: NA
j_gene: TRBJ1-1
CDR3aa: CASSPRTSFNTEAFF
CDR3nt: TGTGCCAGTAGTCCCCGAACAAGTTTCAACACTGAAGCTTTCTTT

v_gene: TRBV2
abundance: NA
d_gene: TRBD2
j_gene: TRBJ2-1
CDR3aa: CARGTNNEQFF
CDR3nt: TGTGCCAGAGGGACTAACAATGAGCAGTTCTTC

v_gene: TRBV12-3/TRBV12-4
abundance: NA
d_gene: NA
j_gene: TRBJ2-1
CDR3aa: CASSLGRQGQFF
CDR3nt: TGTGCCAGCAGTTTAGGTCGGCAGGGGCAGTTCTTC

v_gene: TRBV3-1/TRBV3-2
abundance: few
d_gene: NA
j_gene: TRBJ1-2
CDR3aa: CASSQSGTIYGYTF
CDR3nt: TGTGCCAGCAGCCAAAGTGGGACAATCTATGGCTACACCTTC

v_gene: TRBV5-1
abundance: once
d_gene: TRBD1
j_gene: TRBJ1-1
CDR3aa: CASSLAVAGGTEAFF
CDR3nt: TGCGCCAGCAGCCTGGCCGTGGCAGGGGGCACTGAAGCTTTCTTT

v_gene: TRBV5-4
abundance: NA
d_gene: TRBD1
j_gene: TRBJ1-3
CDR3aa: CASSPTGAGNTIYF
CDR3nt: TGTGCCAGCAGCCCGACAGGGGCAGGAAACACCATATATTTT

v_gene: TRBV12-3/TRBV12-4
abundance: NA
d_gene: TRBD1
j_gene: TRBJ1-1
CDR3aa: CASSFAGGTEAFF
CDR3nt: TGTGCCAGCAGTTTTGCAGGGGGCACTGAAGCTTTCTTT

v_gene: TRBV30
abundance: NA
d_gene: TRBD1
j_gene: TRBJ1-2
CDR3aa: CAWRHPGQGSDGYTF
CDR3nt: TGTGCCTGGAGGCACCCGGGACAGGGCAGCGATGGCTACACCTTC

v_gene: TRBV24-1
abundance: NA
d_gene: TRBD1
j_gene: TRBJ2-3
CDR3aa: CATSPGTASTDTQYF
CDR3nt: TGTGCCACCAGCCCCGGGACAGCCAGCACAGATACGCAGTATTTT

v_gene: TRBV9
abundance: NA
d_gene: NA
j_gene: TRBJ2-2
CDR3aa: CASSVRGNTGELFF
CDR3nt: TGTGCCAGCAGCGTGAGAGGAAACACCGGGGAGCTGTTTTTT

v_gene: TRBV9
abundance: NA
d_gene: NA
j_gene: TRBJ1-5
CDR3aa: CASSPGGRGNQPQHF
CDR3nt: TGTGCCAGCAGCCCCGGTGGGAGGGGCAATCAGCCCCAGCATTTT

v_gene: TRBV28
abundance: few
d_gene: TRBD1
j_gene: TRBJ1-2
CDR3aa: CASSLSSYRGGYGYTF
CDR3nt: TGTGCCAGCAGTTTATCGTCTTACAGGGGAGGCTATGGCTACACCTTC

v_gene: TRBV28
abundance: NA
d_gene: NA
j_gene: TRBJ1-5
CDR3aa: CASRGDFGQPQHF
CDR3nt: TGTGCCAGCAGAGGGGACTTCGGGCAGCCCCAGCATTTT

v_gene: TRBV19
abundance: few
d_gene: TRBD1
j_gene: TRBJ1-2
CDR3aa: CASSRDSNYGYTF
CDR3nt: TGTGCCAGTAGTCGGGACAGTAACTATGGCTACACCTTC

v_gene: TRBV28
abundance: once
d_gene: NA
j_gene: TRBJ2-3
CDR3aa: CASNPTTRGYSTDTQYF
CDR3nt: TGTGCCAGCAATCCCACTACCAGGGGTTATAGCACAGATACGCAGTATTTT

v_gene: TRBV29-1
abundance: NA
d_gene: NA
j_gene: TRBJ2-1
CDR3aa: CSVLAREQFF
CDR3nt: TGCAGCGTTTTAGCTCGGGAGCAGTTCTTC

v_gene: TRBV19
abundance: NA
d_gene: NA
j_gene: TRBJ1-1
CDR3aa: CASKMKRALNTEAFF
CDR3nt: TGTGCCAGTAAGATGAAGAGGGCGTTGAACACTGAAGCTTTCTTT

v_gene: TRBV4-1
abundance: few
d_gene: NA
j_gene: TRBJ2-2
CDR3aa: CASSPGRRDGGELFF
CDR3nt: TGCGCCAGCAGCCCAGGCCGGCGGGACGGAGGGGAGCTGTTTTTT

v_gene: TRBV29-1
abundance: NA
d_gene: TRBD1
j_gene: TRBJ1-2
CDR3aa: CSVGLGTADGYTF
CDR3nt: TGCAGCGTTGGACTAGGGACAGCCGATGGCTACACCTTC

v_gene: TRBV4-1
abundance: NA
d_gene: NA
j_gene: TRBJ2-1
CDR3aa: CASSQGENNEQFF
CDR3nt: TGCGCCAGCAGCCAAGGGGAGAACAATGAGCAGTTCTTC

v_gene: TRBV14
abundance: NA
d_gene: TRBD1
j_gene: TRBJ1-1
CDR3aa: CASSGGQGWKAFF
CDR3nt: TGTGCCAGCAGTGGTGGACAGGGGTGGAAGGCTTTCTTT

v_gene: TRBV5-1
abundance: few
d_gene: TRBD1
j_gene: TRBJ2-7
CDR3aa: CASSLEQGANEQYF
CDR3nt: TGCGCCAGCAGCTTGGAGCAGGGGGCGAATGAGCAGTACTTC

v_gene: TRBV5-1
abundance: NA
d_gene: TRBD1
j_gene: TRBJ1-1
CDR3aa: CASSGRTGLAEAFF
CDR3nt: TGCGCCAGCAGCGGTCGGACAGGGCTGGCTGAAGCTTTCTTT